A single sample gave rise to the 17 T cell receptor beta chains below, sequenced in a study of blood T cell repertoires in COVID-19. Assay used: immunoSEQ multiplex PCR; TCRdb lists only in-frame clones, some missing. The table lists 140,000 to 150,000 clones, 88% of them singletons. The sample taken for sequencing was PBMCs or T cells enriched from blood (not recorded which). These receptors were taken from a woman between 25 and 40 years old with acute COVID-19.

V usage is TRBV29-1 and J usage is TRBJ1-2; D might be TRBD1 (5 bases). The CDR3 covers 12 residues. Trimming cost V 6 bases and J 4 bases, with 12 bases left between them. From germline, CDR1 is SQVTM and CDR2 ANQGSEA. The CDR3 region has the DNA TGCAGCGTCGACGGGACTTCCTATGGCTACACCTTC. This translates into CSVDGTSYGYTF.

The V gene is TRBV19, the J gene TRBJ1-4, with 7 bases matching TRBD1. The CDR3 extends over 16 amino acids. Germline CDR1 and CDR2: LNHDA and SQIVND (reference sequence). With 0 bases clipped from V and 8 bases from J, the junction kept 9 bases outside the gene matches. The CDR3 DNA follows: TGTGCCAGTAGTATAGACTCTAACAGGGGAGGAGAAAAACTGTTTTTT. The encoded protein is CASSIDSNRGGEKLFF.

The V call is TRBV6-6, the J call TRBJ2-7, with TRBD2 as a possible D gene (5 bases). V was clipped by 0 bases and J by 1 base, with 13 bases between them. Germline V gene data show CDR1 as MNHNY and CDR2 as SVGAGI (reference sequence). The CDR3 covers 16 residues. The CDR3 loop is CASSYSLWERSYEQYF. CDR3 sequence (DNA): TGTGCCAGCAGTTACTCGTTGTGGGAGCGATCCTACGAGCAGTACTTC.

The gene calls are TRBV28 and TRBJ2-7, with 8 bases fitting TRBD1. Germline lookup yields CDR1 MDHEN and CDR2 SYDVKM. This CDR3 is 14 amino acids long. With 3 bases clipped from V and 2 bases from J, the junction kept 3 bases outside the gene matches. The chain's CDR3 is CASSLAGGPYEQYF. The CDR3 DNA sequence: TGTGCCAGCAGTTTGGCAGGGGGCCCCTACGAGCAGTACTTC.

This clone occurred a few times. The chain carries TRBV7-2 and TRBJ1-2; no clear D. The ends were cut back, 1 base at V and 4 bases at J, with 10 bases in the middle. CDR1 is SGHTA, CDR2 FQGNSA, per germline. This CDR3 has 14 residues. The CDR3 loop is CASSLEQEVYGYTF. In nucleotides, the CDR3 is TGTGCCAGCAGCTTAGAGCAGGAAGTCTATGGCTACACCTTC. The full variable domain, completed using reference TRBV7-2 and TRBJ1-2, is GAGVSQSPSNKVTEKGKDVELRCDPISGHTALYWYRQSLGQGLEFLIYFQGNSAPDKSGLPSDRFSAERTGGSVSTLTIQRTQQEDSAVYLCASSLEQEVYGYTFGSGTRLTVV.

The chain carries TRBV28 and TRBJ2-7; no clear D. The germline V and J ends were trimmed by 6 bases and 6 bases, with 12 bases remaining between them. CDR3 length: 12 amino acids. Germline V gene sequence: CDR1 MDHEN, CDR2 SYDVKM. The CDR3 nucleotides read TGTGCCAGCAGCCGACACTTTTTCGAGCAGTACTTC. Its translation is CASSRHFFEQYF.

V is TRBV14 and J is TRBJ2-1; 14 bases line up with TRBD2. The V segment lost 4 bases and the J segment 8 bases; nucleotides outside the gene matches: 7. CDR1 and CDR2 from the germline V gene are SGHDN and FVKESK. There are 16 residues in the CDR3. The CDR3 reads CASSPWGLAGVHEQFF. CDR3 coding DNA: TGTGCCAGCAGCCCCTGGGGACTAGCGGGAGTCCATGAGCAGTTCTTC. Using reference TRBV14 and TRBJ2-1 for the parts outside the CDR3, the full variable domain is EAGVTQFPSHSVIEKGQTVTLRCDPISGHDNLYWYRRVMGKEIKFLLHFVKESKQDESGMPNNRFLAERTGGTYSTLKVQPAELEDSGVYFCASSPWGLAGVHEQFFGPGTRLTVL.

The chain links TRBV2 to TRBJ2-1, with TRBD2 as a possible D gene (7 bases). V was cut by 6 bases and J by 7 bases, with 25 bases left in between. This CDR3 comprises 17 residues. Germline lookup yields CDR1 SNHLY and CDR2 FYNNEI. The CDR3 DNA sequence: TGTGCCAGCAGCCCCGGGGGCCGGGGGGTATTGGGTAATGAGCAGTTCTTC. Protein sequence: CASSPGGRGVLGNEQFF.

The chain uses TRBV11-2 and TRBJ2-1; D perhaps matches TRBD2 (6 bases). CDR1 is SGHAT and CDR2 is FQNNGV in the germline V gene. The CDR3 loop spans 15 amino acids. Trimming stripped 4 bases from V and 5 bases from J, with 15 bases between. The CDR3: CASSSLGREDNEQFF. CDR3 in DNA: TGTGCCAGCAGCTCCCTCGGCAGGGAGGACAATGAGCAGTTCTTC. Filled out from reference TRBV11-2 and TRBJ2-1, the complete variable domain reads EAGVAQSPRYKIIEKRQSVAFWCNPISGHATLYWYQQILGQGPKLLIQFQNNGVVDDSQLPKDRFSAERLKGVDSTLKIQPAKLEDSAVYLCASSSLGREDNEQFFGPGTRLTVL.

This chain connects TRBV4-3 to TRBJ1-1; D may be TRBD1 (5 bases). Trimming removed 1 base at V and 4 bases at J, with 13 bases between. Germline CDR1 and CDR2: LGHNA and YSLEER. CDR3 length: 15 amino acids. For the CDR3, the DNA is TGCGCCAGCAGCCAAGGTCAGGGTTCGGGCACTGAAGCTTTCTTT. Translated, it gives CASSQGQGSGTEAFF.

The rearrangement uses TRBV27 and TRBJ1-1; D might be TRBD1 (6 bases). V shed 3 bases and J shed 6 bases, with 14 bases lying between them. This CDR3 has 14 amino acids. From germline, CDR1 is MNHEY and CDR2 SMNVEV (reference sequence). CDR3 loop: CASSFTGFRAEAFF. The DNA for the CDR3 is TGTGCCAGCAGTTTCACAGGGTTTAGGGCTGAAGCTTTCTTT.

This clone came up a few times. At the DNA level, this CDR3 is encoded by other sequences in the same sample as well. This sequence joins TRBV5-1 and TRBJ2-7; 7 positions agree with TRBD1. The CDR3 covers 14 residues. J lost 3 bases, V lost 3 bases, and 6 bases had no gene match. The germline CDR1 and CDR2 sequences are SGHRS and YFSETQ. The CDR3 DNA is TGCGCCAGCAGCTCGAGACAGGGCAGCTACGAGCAGTACTTC. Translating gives CASSSRQGSYEQYF. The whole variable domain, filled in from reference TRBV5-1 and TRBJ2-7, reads KAGVTQTPRYLIKTRGQQVTLSCSPISGHRSVSWYQQTPGQGLQFLFEYFSETQRNKGNFPGRFSGRQFSNSRSEMNVSTLELGDSALYLCASSSRQGSYEQYFGPGTRLTVT.

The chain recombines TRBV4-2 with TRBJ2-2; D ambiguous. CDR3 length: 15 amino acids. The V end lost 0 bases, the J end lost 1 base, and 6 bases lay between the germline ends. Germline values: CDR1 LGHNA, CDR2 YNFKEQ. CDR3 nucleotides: TGTGCCAGCAGCCAAGAGAACGGGAACACCGGGGAGCTGTTTTTT. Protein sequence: CASSQENGNTGELFF.

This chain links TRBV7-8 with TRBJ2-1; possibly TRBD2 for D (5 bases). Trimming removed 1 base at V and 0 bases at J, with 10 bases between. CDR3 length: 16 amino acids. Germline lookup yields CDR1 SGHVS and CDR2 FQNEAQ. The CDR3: CASSLVGAGSYNEQFF. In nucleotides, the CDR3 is TGTGCCAGCAGCTTAGTGGGAGCTGGCTCCTACAATGAGCAGTTCTTC.

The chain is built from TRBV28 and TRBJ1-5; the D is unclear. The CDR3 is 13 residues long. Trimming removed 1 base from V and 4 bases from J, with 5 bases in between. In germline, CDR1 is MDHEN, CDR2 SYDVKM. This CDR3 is CASSLSPNQPQHF. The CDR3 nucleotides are TGTGCCAGCAGTTTATCCCCTAATCAGCCCCAGCATTTT. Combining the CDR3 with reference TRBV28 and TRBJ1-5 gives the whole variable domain DVKVTQSSRYLVKRTGEKVFLECVQDMDHENMFWYRQDPGLGLRLIYFSYDVKMKEKGDIPEGYSVSREKKERFSLILESASTNQTSMYLCASSLSPNQPQHFGDGTRLSIL.

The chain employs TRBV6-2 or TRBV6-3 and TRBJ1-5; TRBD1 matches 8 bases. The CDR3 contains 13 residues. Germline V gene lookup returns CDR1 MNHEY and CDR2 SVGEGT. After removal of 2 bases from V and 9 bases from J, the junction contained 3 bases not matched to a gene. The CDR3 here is CASSYPDRGPQHF. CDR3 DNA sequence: TGTGCCAGCAGTTACCCCGACAGGGGGCCCCAGCATTTT.

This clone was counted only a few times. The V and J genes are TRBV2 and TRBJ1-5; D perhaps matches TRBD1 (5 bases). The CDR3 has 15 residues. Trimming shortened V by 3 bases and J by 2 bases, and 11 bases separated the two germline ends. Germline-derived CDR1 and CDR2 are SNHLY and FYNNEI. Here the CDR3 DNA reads TGTGCCAGCAGTGATTCAGGGCAGGGCAATCAGCCCCAGCATTTT. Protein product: CASSDSGQGNQPQHF.